Each of the 26 T cell receptor beta chains below was sequenced from the same sample in a study of blood T cell repertoires in COVID-19. Generated by immunoSEQ multiplex PCR, the TCRdb table keeps only in-frame clones and is missing some. The sample has about 250,000 clones; nearly 90% are singletons. Sample: peripheral blood. Receptors were obtained from a man aged 18 to 29 with active or convalescent COVID-19.

This chain joins TRBV6-5 and TRBJ1-2; 7 bases are a match to TRBD1. CDR1 MNHEY and CDR2 SVGAGI come from the germline V gene. V shed 2 bases, J shed 4 bases, and the junction held 7 bases outside the gene matches. CDR3 length: 15 amino acids. The CDR3 loop reads CASSYTTGTLYGYTF. The CDR3 DNA follows: TGTGCCAGCAGTTACACGACAGGGACCCTCTATGGCTACACCTTC.

The rearrangement uses TRBV25-1 and TRBJ2-1; D is perhaps TRBD2 (5 bases). This CDR3 has 12 amino acids. Germline V gives CDR1 MGHDK, CDR2 SYGVNS. Trimming shortened V by 3 bases and J by 13 bases, and 13 bases separated the two germline ends. CDR3 protein: CASSDLVAGQFF. The CDR3 DNA reads TGTGCCAGCAGTGACCTAGTCGCGGGCCAGTTCTTC.

The chain has TRBV28 and TRBJ1-3; D gene ambiguous. The CDR3 totals 14 residues. The ends were cut back, 3 bases at V and 4 bases at J, with 10 bases in the middle. CDR1 MDHEN and CDR2 SYDVKM come from the germline V gene. The CDR3 bases are TGTGCCAGCAGTTTTTTGGCTCCGGGAAACACCATATATTTT. Amino acids: CASSFLAPGNTIYF.

The chain combines TRBV6-2 or TRBV6-3 with TRBJ1-5; possibly TRBD1 for D (6 bases). V lost 5 bases and J lost 4, with 18 bases in between. Per the germline V gene, CDR1 is MNHEY and CDR2 is SVGEGT. This CDR3 has 16 amino acids. Written as DNA, the CDR3 is TGTGCCAGCAGTCTACAGGGTTTTTTGGGAAATCAGCCCCAGCATTTT. This gives the protein CASSLQGFLGNQPQHF.

This clone appeared a few times. The rearrangement uses TRBV20-1 and TRBJ1-2, with 8 bases fitting TRBD1. The CDR3 has 14 residues. Germline trimming cut 3 bases from V and 6 bases from J; bases unmatched to any gene: 9. Germline CDR1 and CDR2: DFQATT and SNEGSKA (reference sequence). For the CDR3, the DNA is TGCAGTGCTAGTGGTACAGGGGGAGGGCATGGCTACACCTTC. Translation gives CSASGTGGGHGYTF.

The genes are TRBV15 and TRBJ1-6; weak D call: TRBD1 (6 bases). Germline values: CDR1 LNHNV, CDR2 YYDKDF (reference sequence). This CDR3 spans 14 amino acids. V was trimmed by 6 bases and J by 7 bases, leaving 13 bases between them. For the CDR3, the DNA is TGTGCCACCAGGCCGGGACACCTAAATTCACCCCTCCACTTT. As protein: CATRPGHLNSPLHF. Based on the CDR3 plus reference TRBV15 and TRBJ1-6, the full variable domain is DAMVIQNPRYQVTQFGKPVTLSCSQTLNHNVMYWYQQKSSQAPKLLFHYYDKDFNNEADTPDNFQSRRPNTSFCFLDIRSPGLGDTAMYLCATRPGHLNSPLHFGNGTRLTVT.

Comments on this clone: Other DNA sequences in the sample encode the same CDR3. The chain couples TRBV6-5 to TRBJ2-7, with 7 nucleotides matching TRBD2. CDR3 length: 15 residues. V was pared by 0 bases and J by 0 bases, with 2 bases of the junction left unmatched. Germline V gene data show CDR1 as MNHEY and CDR2 as SVGAGI. Here the CDR3 DNA reads TGTGCCAGCAGTTACTCAGCGGGGAGCTCCTACGAGCAGTACTTC. Translated: CASSYSAGSSYEQYF.

The gene calls are TRBV6-6 and TRBJ1-1; tentative D call: TRBD1 (5 bases). The CDR3 runs to 14 residues. Germline lookup yields CDR1 MNHNY and CDR2 SVGAGI (reference sequence). V was pared by 6 bases and J by 2 bases, with 13 bases between. CDR3 sequence: CASSGQGGNTEAFF. The DNA for the CDR3 is TGTGCCAGCAGCGGTCAGGGTGGAAACACTGAAGCTTTCTTT.

The J gene is TRBJ1-2, the V gene TRBV30; no firm D call. Looked up from germline, CDR1 is GTSNPN and CDR2 is SVGIG (reference sequence). CDR3 length: 13 residues. V lost 1 base, J lost 6 bases, and 12 bases lay in between. The CDR3 loop reads CAWSGEVIDGYTF. The CDR3 bases are TGTGCCTGGAGTGGGGAGGTCATCGATGGCTACACCTTC.

The chain couples TRBV11-1 to TRBJ1-2; no reliable D call. V shed 5 bases and J shed 1 base, with 14 bases lying between them. There are 15 residues in the CDR3. Germline V gene lookup returns CDR1 SGHAT and CDR2 FQDESV (reference sequence). CDR3 nucleotides: TGTGCCAGCAGCCCGGAGATTTTCATTAACTATGGCTACACCTTC. This sequence encodes CASSPEIFINYGYTF.

The J gene is TRBJ2-2, the V gene TRBV7-8; 10 positions agree with TRBD1. The CDR3 is made up of 20 amino acids. V shed 3 bases and J 0 bases; nucleotides not matched to a gene: 13. In germline, CDR1 is SGHVS, CDR2 FQNEAQ. CDR3 nucleotides: TGTGCCAGCAGCTTCCCGGGACAGGGGATCCAGTTCGCGAACACCGGGGAGCTGTTTTTT. This translates into CASSFPGQGIQFANTGELFF.

The chain employs TRBV30 and TRBJ2-3; the match to TRBD2 covers 7 bases. The trim removed 1 base at V and 1 base at J, leaving 5 bases unmatched. This CDR3 region has 15 residues. Germline V gene sequence: CDR1 GTSNPN, CDR2 SVGIG (reference sequence). Here the CDR3 reads CAWSASLAGTDTQYF. The CDR3, as DNA: TGTGCCTGGAGTGCGTCTCTAGCGGGCACAGATACGCAGTATTTT.

This chain uses TRBV6-4 with TRBJ2-7, with TRBD2 identical over 9 bases. Germline CDR1 MRHNA, CDR2 SNTAGT. This CDR3 spans 16 amino acids. The junction had 10 bases not matched to a gene; V was cut back by 7 bases and J by 0 bases. DNA of the CDR3: TGTGCCAGCATCCACCCCAAGCGGGGGGACTCCTACGAGCAGTACTTC. Translation: CASIHPKRGDSYEQYF.

This rearrangement joins TRBV29-1 to TRBJ2-7; TRBD1 matches at 10 bases. Germline assignment: CDR1 SQVTM and CDR2 ANQGSEA. V dropped 7 bases and J dropped 6; count of bases not matched to a gene: 15. This CDR3 is built from 15 residues. The DNA of the CDR3 is TGCAGCGCCTCGACAGGGGGCCACATAAATAGCGAGCAGTACTTC. It yields the protein CSASTGGHINSEQYF.

This clone has only a few counts. The V gene is TRBV19, the J gene TRBJ1-1; 9 bases line up with TRBD1. The V gene's germline CDR1 is LNHDA and CDR2 SQIVND (reference sequence). The V segment lost 5 bases and the J segment 6 bases; nucleotides outside the gene matches: 13. The CDR3 is made up of 16 amino acids. CDR3 coding DNA: TGTGCCAGTAGTCACCGGGACAGGGTTCGCGGCTCTGAAGCTTTCTTT. Amino acids: CASSHRDRVRGSEAFF. Using reference TRBV19 and TRBJ1-1 for the parts outside the CDR3, the full variable domain is DGGITQSPKYLFRKEGQNVTLSCEQNLNHDAMYWYRQDPGQGLRLIYYSQIVNDFQKGDIAEGYSVSREKKESFPLTVTSAQKNPTAFYLCASSHRDRVRGSEAFFGQGTRLTVV.

The chain uses TRBV25-1 and TRBJ2-5; TRBD2 aligns across 12 bases. The CDR3 loop spans 15 amino acids. Germline CDR1 reads MGHDK; CDR2 reads SYGVNS. The J segment lost 4 bases and the V segment lost 4 bases, leaving 4 bases of the junction unmatched. The CDR3 region has the DNA TGTGCCAGCAGTGGGACTAGCGGGACTCGAGAGACCCAGTACTTC. Translated, it gives CASSGTSGTRETQYF.

The chain recombines TRBV7-8 with TRBJ1-1; D gene unclear. This CDR3 contains 13 residues. The V gene lost 2 bases and the J gene lost 3 bases, with 7 bases spanning the gap. Germline V gene lookup returns CDR1 SGHVS and CDR2 FQNEAQ. CDR3 coding DNA: TGTGCCAGCAGCTTAATAGGAGACACTGAAGCTTTCTTT. Protein sequence: CASSLIGDTEAFF. The entire variable domain, with the rest obtained from reference TRBV7-8 and TRBJ1-1, is as follows: GAGVSQSPRYKVAKRGQDVALRCDPISGHVSLFWYQQALGQGPEFLTYFQNEAQLDKSGLPSDRFFAERPEGSVSTLKIQRTQQEDSAVYLCASSLIGDTEAFFGQGTRLTVV.

This chain links TRBV19 with TRBJ1-5; D remains ambiguous. Trimming left V 0 bases short and J 0 bases short, with 9 bases between. CDR1 and CDR2 (germline): LNHDA, SQIVND (reference sequence). The CDR3 runs 16 residues. Here the CDR3 reads CASSIELGVSNQPQHF. The CDR3 DNA is TGTGCCAGTAGTATAGAATTAGGAGTTAGCAATCAGCCCCAGCATTTT.

J is TRBJ2-3 and V is TRBV6-5; 8 bases match TRBD2. Germline V lookup: CDR1 MNHEY, CDR2 SVGAGI. This CDR3 has 16 amino acids. V lost 4 bases and J lost 5; bases outside the gene matches: 11. For the CDR3, the DNA is TGTGCCAGCAGTTCCGGGACTAGAACAATGGTAGATACGCAGTATTTT. Its protein is CASSSGTRTMVDTQYF.

Only one count was recorded for this clone. The chain carries TRBV29-1 and TRBJ2-5; 7 bases line up with TRBD1. The CDR3 contains 13 residues. V was pared by 5 bases and J by 5 bases, with 8 bases of the junction left unmatched. The V gene's germline CDR1 is SQVTM and CDR2 ANQGSEA. CDR3 loop: CSVSPGQYETQYF. The CDR3 DNA is TGCAGCGTTTCGCCGGGACAGTACGAGACCCAGTACTTC.

This sequence joins TRBV29-1 and TRBJ2-1; 12 bases line up with TRBD2. Trimming at V came to 6 bases and at J to 6 bases, leaving 9 bases not matched to a gene. The CDR3 consists of 15 residues. Germline-derived CDR1 and CDR2 are SQVTM and ANQGSEA. CDR3 residues: CSVALAGGPLNEQFF. The CDR3 DNA reads TGCAGCGTGGCTCTAGCGGGAGGGCCGCTCAATGAGCAGTTCTTC.

This clone has only one observation. The gene calls are TRBV10-3 and TRBJ1-5, with 9 bases matching TRBD1. The CDR3 loop spans 15 amino acids. CDR1 and CDR2 from the germline V gene are ENHRY and SYGVKD. Trimming cost V 3 bases and J 4 bases; bases outside gene matches: 4. CDR3: CAISERQGDNQPQHF. The CDR3 coding sequence is TGTGCCATCAGTGAACGACAGGGGGATAATCAGCCCCAGCATTTT.

The chain links TRBV7-3 to TRBJ2-1; 7 bases are a match to TRBD2. V was clipped by 0 bases and J by 4 bases; unmatched bases: 3. Germline V CDR1 and CDR2: SGHTA, FQGTGA. The CDR3 has 15 residues. The CDR3 DNA is TGTGCCAGCAGCTTAACCGGACTAGGATACAATGAGCAGTTCTTC. Its protein is CASSLTGLGYNEQFF. Supplemented by reference TRBV7-3 and TRBJ2-1, the full variable domain reads GAGVSQTPSNKVTEKGKYVELRCDPISGHTALYWYRQSLGQGPEFLIYFQGTGAADDSGLPNDRFFAVRPEGSVSTLKIQRTERGDSAVYLCASSLTGLGYNEQFFGPGTRLTVL.

This clone has only a few counts. The chain recombines TRBV6-2 or TRBV6-3 with TRBJ2-2, with D tentatively TRBD1 (5 bases). From germline, CDR1 is MNHEY and CDR2 SVGEGT. This CDR3 spans 13 amino acids. The ends were cut back, 6 bases at V and 6 bases at J, with 11 bases in the middle. The CDR3 protein is CASSPGHPGELFF. Here the CDR3 DNA reads TGTGCCAGCAGCCCCGGACACCCCGGGGAGCTGTTTTTT.

The rearrangement joins TRBV5-1 to TRBJ2-7; 11 positions match TRBD1. This CDR3 contains 16 residues. Germline V gene data show CDR1 as SGHRS and CDR2 as YFSETQ. V was pared by 4 bases and J by 5 bases, with 11 bases of the junction left unmatched. DNA of the CDR3: TGCGCCAGCAGCCGAAGCGGGACAGGGGGAAGGCACGAGCAGTACTTC. Amino acid sequence: CASSRSGTGGRHEQYF.

Notes on this clone: Mismatch with germline at one junction end may stem from a read error. The V call is TRBV7-2, the J call TRBJ2-1; possibly TRBD2 for D (5 bases). This CDR3 is built from 15 residues. Germline V gene lookup returns CDR1 SGHTA and CDR2 FQGNSA. CDR3 sequence reads: CASSLLVGMYSEQFF. As DNA, the CDR3 is TGTGCCAGCAGCCTCCTCGTCGGGATGTACAGTGAGCAGTTCTTC.